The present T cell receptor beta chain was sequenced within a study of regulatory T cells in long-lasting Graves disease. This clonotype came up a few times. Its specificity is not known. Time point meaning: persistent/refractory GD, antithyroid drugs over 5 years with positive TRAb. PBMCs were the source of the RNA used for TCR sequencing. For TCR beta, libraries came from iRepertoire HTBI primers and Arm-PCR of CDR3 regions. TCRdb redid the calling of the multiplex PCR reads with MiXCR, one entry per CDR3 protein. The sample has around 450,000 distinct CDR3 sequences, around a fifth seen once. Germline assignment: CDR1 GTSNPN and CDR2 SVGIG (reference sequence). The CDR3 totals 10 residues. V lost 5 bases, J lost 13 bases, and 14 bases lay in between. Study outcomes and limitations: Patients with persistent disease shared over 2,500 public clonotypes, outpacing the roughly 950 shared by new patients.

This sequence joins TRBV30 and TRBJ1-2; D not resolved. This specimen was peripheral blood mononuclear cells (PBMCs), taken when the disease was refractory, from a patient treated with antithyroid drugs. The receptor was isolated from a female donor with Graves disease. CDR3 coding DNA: TGTGCCTGGGGCAGAGCCTTTCTCACCTTC. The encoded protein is CAWGRAFLTF. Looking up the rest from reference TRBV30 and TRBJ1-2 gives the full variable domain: SQTIHQWPATLVQPVGSPLSLECTVEGTSNPNLYWYRQAAGRGLQLLFYSVGIGQISSEVPQNLSASRPQDRQFILSSKKLLLSDSGFYLCAWGRAFLTFGSGTRLTVV.